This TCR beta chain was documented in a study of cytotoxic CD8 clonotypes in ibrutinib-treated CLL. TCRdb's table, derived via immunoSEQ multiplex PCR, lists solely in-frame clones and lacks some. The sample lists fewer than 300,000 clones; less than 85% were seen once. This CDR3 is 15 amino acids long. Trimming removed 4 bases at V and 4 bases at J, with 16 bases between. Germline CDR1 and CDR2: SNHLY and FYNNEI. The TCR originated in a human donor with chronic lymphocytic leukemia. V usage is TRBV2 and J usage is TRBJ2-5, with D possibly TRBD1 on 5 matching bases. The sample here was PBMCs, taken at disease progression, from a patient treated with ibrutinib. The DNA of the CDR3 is TGTGCCAGCAGTGGAGTGACAGATCCTGGAGAGACCCAGTACTTC. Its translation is CASSGVTDPGETQYF.